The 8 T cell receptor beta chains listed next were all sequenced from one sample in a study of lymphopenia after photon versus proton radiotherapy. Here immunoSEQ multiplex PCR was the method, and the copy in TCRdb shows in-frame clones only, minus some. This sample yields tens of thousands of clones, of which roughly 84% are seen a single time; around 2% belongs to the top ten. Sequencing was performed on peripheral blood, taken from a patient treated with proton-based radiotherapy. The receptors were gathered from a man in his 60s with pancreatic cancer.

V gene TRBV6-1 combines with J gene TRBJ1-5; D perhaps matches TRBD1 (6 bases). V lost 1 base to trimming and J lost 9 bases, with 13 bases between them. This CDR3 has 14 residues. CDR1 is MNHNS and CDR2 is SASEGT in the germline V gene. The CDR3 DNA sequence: TGTGCCAGCAGTGAAGGGGGGCAGCGTCGGCCCCAGCATTTT. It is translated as CASSEGGQRRPQHF.

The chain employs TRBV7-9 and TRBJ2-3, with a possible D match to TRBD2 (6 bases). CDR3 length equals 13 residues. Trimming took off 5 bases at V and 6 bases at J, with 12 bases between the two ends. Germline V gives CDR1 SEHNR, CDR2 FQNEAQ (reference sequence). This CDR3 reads CASSTRESDTQYF. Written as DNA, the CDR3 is TGTGCCAGCAGCACCCGGGAGTCCGATACGCAGTATTTT.

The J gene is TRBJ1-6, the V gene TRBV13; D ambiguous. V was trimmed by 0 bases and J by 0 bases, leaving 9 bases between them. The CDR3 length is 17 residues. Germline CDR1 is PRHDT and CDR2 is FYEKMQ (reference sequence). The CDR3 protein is CASSLGPTVSYNSPLHF. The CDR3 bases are TGTGCCAGCAGCTTAGGCCCCACAGTCTCCTATAATTCACCCCTCCACTTT.

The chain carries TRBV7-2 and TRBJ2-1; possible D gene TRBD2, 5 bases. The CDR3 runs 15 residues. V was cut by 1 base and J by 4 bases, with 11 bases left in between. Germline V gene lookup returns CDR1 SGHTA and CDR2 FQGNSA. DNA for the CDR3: TGTGCCAGCAGCTTAGTTGCGGGCACTTACAATGAGCAGTTCTTC. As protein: CASSLVAGTYNEQFF.

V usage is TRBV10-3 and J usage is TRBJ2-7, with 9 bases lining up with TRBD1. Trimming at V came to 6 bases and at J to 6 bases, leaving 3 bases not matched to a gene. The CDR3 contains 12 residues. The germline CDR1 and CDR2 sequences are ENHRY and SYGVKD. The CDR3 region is CAISPTGGEQYF. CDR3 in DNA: TGTGCCATCAGCCCGACAGGGGGCGAGCAGTACTTC.

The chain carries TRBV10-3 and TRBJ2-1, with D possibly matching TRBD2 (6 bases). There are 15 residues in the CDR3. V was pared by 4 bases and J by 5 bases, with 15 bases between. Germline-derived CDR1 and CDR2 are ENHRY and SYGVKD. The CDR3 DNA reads TGTGCCATCAGTGCGGGCGGGAATTTCAACAATGAGCAGTTCTTC. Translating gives CAISAGGNFNNEQFF.

In DNA form, the CDR3 reads TGCAGCGTTGAATCGACGAACACCGGGGAGCTGTTTTTT. It yields the protein CSVESTNTGELFF. The gene calls are TRBV29-1 and TRBJ2-2; unclear D gene. Germline loops: CDR1 SQVTM, CDR2 ANQGSEA. This CDR3 is 13 amino acids long. Trimming took 2 bases from V and 0 from J, leaving 4 bases between them.

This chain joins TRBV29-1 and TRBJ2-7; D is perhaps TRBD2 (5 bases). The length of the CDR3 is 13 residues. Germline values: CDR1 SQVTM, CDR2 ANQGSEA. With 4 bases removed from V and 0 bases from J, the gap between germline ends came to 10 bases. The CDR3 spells CSVGLTSSYEQYF. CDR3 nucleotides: TGCAGCGTTGGACTAACGAGCTCCTACGAGCAGTACTTC.